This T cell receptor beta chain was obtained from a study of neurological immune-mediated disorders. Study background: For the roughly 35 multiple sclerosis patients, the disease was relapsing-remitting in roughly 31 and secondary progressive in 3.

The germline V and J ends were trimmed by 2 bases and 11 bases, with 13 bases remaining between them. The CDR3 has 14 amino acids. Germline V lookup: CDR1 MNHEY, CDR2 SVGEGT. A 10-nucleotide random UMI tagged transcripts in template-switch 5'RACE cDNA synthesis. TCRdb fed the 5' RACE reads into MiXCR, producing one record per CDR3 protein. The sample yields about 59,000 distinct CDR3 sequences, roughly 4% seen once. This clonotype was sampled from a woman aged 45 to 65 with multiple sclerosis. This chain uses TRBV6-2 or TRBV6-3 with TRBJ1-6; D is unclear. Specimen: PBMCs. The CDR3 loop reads CASSYGIRQTPLHF. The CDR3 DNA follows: TGTGCCAGCAGTTACGGGATCCGGCAAACACCCCTCCACTTT.